This T cell receptor (beta chain) appears in the sequencing data of a study of T cell responses to AZD1222 COVID-19 vaccine. The repertoire was sequenced with immunoSEQ multiplex PCR; TCRdb's copy has only in-frame clones and lacks some. The data hold around 90,000 clones, with under 95% observed a single time. The V gene's germline CDR1 is SGHRS and CDR2 YFSETQ. Between the trimmed V and J ends, which lost 2 bases and 3 bases, there was a span of 9 bases. This CDR3 region has 14 residues. The receptor was isolated from an adult in good health. V and J are TRBV5-1 and TRBJ2-1; no definite D call. The specimen was peripheral blood, collected on day 0 of MenACWY control vaccination. DNA for the CDR3: TGCGCCAGCAGCTTAGCGCGAGACTACAATGAGCAGTTCTTC. It codes for CASSLARDYNEQFF.